These 2 T cell receptor beta chains share one sample of origin, sequenced in a study of T cell repertoires in cytomegalovirus infection. TCRdb reanalysed the reads using MiXCR and keeps one entry per CDR3 protein. The data show about 190,000 distinct CDR3 sequences, 28% seen once. The source material was PBMCs. The receptors were sampled from a human donor in good health (CMV status not recorded). Some clones in this sample may be carry-over from other donors' samples.

This clonotype was observed many times. This rearrangement joins TRBV28 to TRBJ1-6; tentatively, D is TRBD1 (5 bases). The CDR3 totals 15 residues. V lost 3 bases and J lost 9, with 15 bases in between. The V gene's germline CDR1 is MDHEN and CDR2 SYDVKM. The CDR3 loop is CASSLEGRWGSPLHF. The CDR3 nucleotides read TGTGCCAGCAGTTTGGAGGGGAGATGGGGTTCACCCCTCCACTTT.

Many counts were recorded for this clonotype. This chain joins TRBV2 and TRBJ1-1, with TRBD1 as a possible D gene (6 bases). From germline, CDR1 is SNHLY and CDR2 FYNNEI. V was cut by 10 bases and J by 11 bases, with 23 bases left in between. This CDR3 has 13 residues. CDR3: CANFDSQGFRAFF. CDR3 nucleotide sequence: TGTGCCAACTTCGATTCTCAGGGGTTCAGGGCTTTCTTT.